One sample yielded the 8 T cell receptor beta chains listed below, sequenced in a study of T cells in Graves' hyperthyroidism and ophthalmopathy. Amplified TCR beta CDR3 regions derived from RNA transcripts. Researchers ran a first-round RT-PCR on the TCR CDR3 using the HTBI primer set. MiXCR, run by TCRdb on the multiplex PCR reads, gives a single entry per CDR3 protein. The sample consists of a few hundred thousand distinct CDR3 sequences, more than 15% of them appearing once. The sequenced sample consisted of blood. These TCRs come from a woman in her thirties with Graves' hyperthyroidism.

This clonotype was counted at least ten times. This chain links TRBV7-6 with TRBJ2-3, with D perhaps TRBD1 (6 bases). The germline V and J ends were trimmed by 5 bases and 2 bases, with 14 bases remaining between them. The CDR3 loop spans 15 amino acids. Germline V gives CDR1 SGHVS, CDR2 FNYEAQ. The CDR3: CASSVGGQNTDTQYF. The CDR3 DNA reads as TGTGCCAGCAGCGTAGGAGGACAGAACACAGATACGCAGTATTTT.

V gene TRBV9 combines with J gene TRBJ1-2, with D uncertain. V dropped 2 bases and J dropped 2 bases, with 7 bases sitting between them. CDR3 length: 13 residues. Germline assignment: CDR1 SGDLS and CDR2 YYNGEE. The CDR3 loop is CASSVSDNYGYTF. The CDR3 nucleotides read TGTGCCAGCAGCGTCAGCGACAACTATGGCTACACCTTC.

There are many counts of this clonotype. V and J are TRBV10-3 and TRBJ2-5, with no clear D. Per germline, CDR1 ENHRY and CDR2 SYGVKD. This CDR3 spans 13 amino acids. Deletions cut 6 bases from V and 2 bases from J, with 10 bases between. The DNA for the CDR3 is TGTGCCATCAGACAGCTAGATCAAGAGACCCAGTACTTC. It encodes CAIRQLDQETQYF.

This rearrangement joins TRBV6-2 or TRBV6-3 to TRBJ1-5; TRBD1 matches at 8 bases. Germline-derived CDR1 and CDR2 are MNHEY and SVGEGT. The V segment lost 2 bases and the J segment 7 bases; nucleotides outside the gene matches: 10. This CDR3 is built from 16 residues. The CDR3 reads CASSYSATGVNQPQHF. As DNA, the CDR3 is TGTGCCAGCAGTTACAGTGCGACAGGGGTGAACCAGCCCCAGCATTTT.

The V and J genes are TRBV27 and TRBJ2-7; TRBD2 matches at 9 bases. The J segment lost 1 base and the V segment lost 4 bases, leaving 8 bases of the junction unmatched. Germline CDR1 reads MNHEY; CDR2 reads SMNVEV (reference sequence). CDR3 length: 16 residues. The CDR3 DNA reads TGTGCCAGCAGTTCTTATAGCGGGAGTTGGTCCTACGAGCAGTACTTC. This encodes CASSSYSGSWSYEQYF.

This clonotype was counted ten times or more. The V and J genes are TRBV28 and TRBJ2-7, with TRBD2 matching over 10 bases. There are 14 residues in the CDR3. CDR1 and CDR2 from the germline V gene are MDHEN and SYDVKM. Trimming cost V 6 bases and J 0 bases; bases outside gene matches: 2. CDR3 sequence (DNA): TGTGCCAGCAGGATAGCGGGGGGCTCCTACGAGCAGTACTTC. Residues: CASRIAGGSYEQYF.

At least ten counts were recorded for this clonotype. The J gene is TRBJ1-1, the V gene TRBV2, with D maybe TRBD1 (6 bases). The CDR3 is 14 amino acids. Trimming shortened V by 1 base and J by 2 bases, and 8 bases separated the two germline ends. Germline V gene lookup returns CDR1 SNHLY and CDR2 FYNNEI. CDR3 in amino acids: CASSEGTANTEAFF. For the CDR3, the DNA is TGTGCCAGCAGTGAAGGGACAGCAAACACTGAAGCTTTCTTT.

The chain joins TRBV7-9 to TRBJ1-2; TRBD1 agrees at 8 bases. CDR1 and CDR2 (germline): SEHNR, FQNEAQ (reference sequence). V dropped 5 bases and J dropped 6; count of bases not matched to a gene: 11. This CDR3 is built from 15 residues. The CDR3 nucleotides are TGTGCCAGCAGCCCTAGGACAGGGACCTCAGATGGCTACACCTTC. This gives the protein CASSPRTGTSDGYTF. The full variable domain, in which reference TRBV7-9 and TRBJ1-2 provide the parts outside the CDR3, is DTGVSQNPRHKITKRGQNVTFRCDPISEHNRLYWYRQTLGQGPEFLTYFQNEAQLEKSRLLSDRFSAERPKGSFSTLEIQRTEQGDSAMYLCASSPRTGTSDGYTFGSGTRLTVV.